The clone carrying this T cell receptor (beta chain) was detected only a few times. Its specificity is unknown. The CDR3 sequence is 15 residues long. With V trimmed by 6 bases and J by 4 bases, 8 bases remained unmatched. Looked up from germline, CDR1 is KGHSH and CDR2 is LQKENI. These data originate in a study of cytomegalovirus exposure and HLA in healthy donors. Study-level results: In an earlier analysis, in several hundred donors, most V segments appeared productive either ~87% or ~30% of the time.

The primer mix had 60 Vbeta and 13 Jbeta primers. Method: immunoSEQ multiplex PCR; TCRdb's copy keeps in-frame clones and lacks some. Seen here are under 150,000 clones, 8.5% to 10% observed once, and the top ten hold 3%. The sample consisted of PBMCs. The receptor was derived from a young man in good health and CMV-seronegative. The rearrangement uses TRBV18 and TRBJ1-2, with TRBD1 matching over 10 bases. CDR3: CASSAPGQGSYGYTF. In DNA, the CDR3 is TGTGCCAGCTCGGCTCCGGGACAGGGGTCCTATGGCTACACCTTC.